This T cell receptor beta chain was observed in a study of OX40 agonist ivuxolimab in advanced cancers. Whole-study results and caveats: Clonal expansion in partial responders at 0.1-3.0 mg/kg ranked among the lowest. Certain nonresponding patients likewise had low normalized T-cell clonal expansion.

Only in-frame clones appear in the TCRdb table, and some are missing; sequencing was by immunoSEQ multiplex PCR. The sample has 55,000 to 80,000 clones; around 85% are singletons. Blood sampling took place at baseline, cycle 4 day 1, and cycle 7 day 1. About this clone itself: Its target is not known.

Unmatched junction bases numbered 11, after V lost 7 bases and J lost 0 bases. Germline lookup yields CDR1 LNHDA and CDR2 SQIVND (reference sequence). The CDR3 contains 18 residues. The receptor was derived from an adult with an advanced solid tumor such as melanoma, head and neck, liver or kidney cancer. This specimen consisted of CD4+ or CD8+ T cells sorted from blood, obtained in a trial of the OX40 agonist ivuxolimab. The chain recombines TRBV19 with TRBJ2-6; TRBD1 matches 8 bases. The CDR3 region is CASTGWAGGFSGANVLTF. CDR3 DNA sequence: TGTGCCAGTACCGGCTGGGCAGGGGGCTTCTCTGGGGCCAACGTCCTGACTTTC.